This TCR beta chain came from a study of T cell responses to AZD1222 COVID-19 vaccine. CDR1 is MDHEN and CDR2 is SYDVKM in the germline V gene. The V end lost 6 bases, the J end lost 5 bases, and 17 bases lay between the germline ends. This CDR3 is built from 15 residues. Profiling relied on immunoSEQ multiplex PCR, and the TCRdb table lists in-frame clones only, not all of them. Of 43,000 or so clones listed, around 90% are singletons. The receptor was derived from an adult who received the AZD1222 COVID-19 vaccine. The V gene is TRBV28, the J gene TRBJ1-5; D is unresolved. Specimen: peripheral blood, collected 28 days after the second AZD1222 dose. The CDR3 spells CASSLSPATDQPQHF. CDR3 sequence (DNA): TGTGCCAGCAGCCTCAGCCCCGCTACCGATCAGCCCCAGCATTTT.